A selection of T cell receptor beta chains follows, all from one sample in a study of beta chain features in type 1 diabetes. Repertoires were generated with immunoSEQ multiplex PCR, while TCRdb's copy carries only in-frame clones and drops some. The profile shows hundreds of thousands of clones, roughly an eighth of them singletons. The material sequenced was naive CD4+ T cells from blood. These TCRs come from a man younger than 30 in good health. The CDR3 runs from the conserved cysteine through the conserved F or W.

TRBV4-1	TRBJ1-1	CASSQQSLGRDTEAFF
TRBV29-1	TRBJ2-7	CSVRTASYEQYF
TRBV7-6	TRBJ2-7	CASSLWTGYEQYF
TRBV11-1	TRBJ1-5	CASSFGGMQPQHF
TRBV18	TRBJ1-1	CASSPRGRAEAFF
TRBV5-4	TRBJ1-2	CASSLGQGSGYTF
TRBV7-2	TRBJ2-2	CASSLAAGGTGELFF
TRBV6-5	TRBJ2-7	CASRRQSSSYEQYF
TRBV7-9	TRBJ1-5	CASSLSPGQGFQPQHF
TRBV7-2	TRBJ2-5	CASSRRQGQETQYF
TRBV28	TRBJ2-7	CASSPPGRFAEQYF
TRBV6-4	TRBJ2-3	CATRLEWDTDTQYF
TRBV6-6	TRBJ2-1	CASSYAGRATNEQFF
TRBV30	TRBJ1-1	CMLARKNTEAFF
TRBV5-8	TRBJ2-7	CASSSIRQVYEQYF
TRBV4-3	TRBJ2-1	CASSHVGTSANEQFF
TRBV7-2	TRBJ2-1	CASSWRQNNEQFF
TRBV7-9	TRBJ1-2	CASSLDRKIYGYTF
TRBV29-1	TRBJ1-5	CSVRQGNQPQHF
TRBV5-4	TRBJ2-7	CASSLTGSYEQYF
TRBV28	TRBJ1-5	CASSLGGVGNQPQHF
TRBV11-3	TRBJ2-2	CASSLNRAMGELFF
TRBV7-2	TRBJ2-5	CASSPLERETQYF
TRBV29-1	TRBJ1-1	CSASWGGNTEAFF
TRBV28	TRBJ1-1	CASSPRLTHTEAFF
TRBV15	TRBJ1-2	CATSSDRNYGYTF